This T cell receptor beta chain was sequenced for a study of T-cell reconstitution after alpha-beta-depleted transplantation in children. Study conclusions and caveats: The high TCRbeta diversity at day 60 in some patients came from surviving recipient T cells and thymic progenitors. By one year post-transplant, T-cell counts and diversity largely arose from T cells that were newly produced.

The CDR3 runs to 13 residues. Trimming left V 3 bases short and J 7 bases short, with 12 bases between. The library targeted TCRbeta and was prepared with unique molecular identifiers. TCRdb redid the calling of the PCR reads with MiXCR, one entry per CDR3 protein. Of hundreds of thousands of distinct CDR3 sequences listed, around 16% are singletons. This clonotype was found a few times. Antigen unknown. The chain uses TRBV12-3 or TRBV12-4 and TRBJ1-1, with D perhaps matching TRBD1 (5 bases). The TCR comes from a boy under three years old who had a stem cell transplant for Wiskott-Aldrich syndrome, so the T cells may come from the graft donor. Specimen: PBMCs, mostly from graft donor cells, collected 360 days after TCRalphabeta/CD19-depleted stem cell transplant. CDR3 region: CASSLGRLFEAFF. DNA for the CDR3: TGTGCCAGCAGTTTGGGGCGGCTGTTTGAAGCTTTCTTT.